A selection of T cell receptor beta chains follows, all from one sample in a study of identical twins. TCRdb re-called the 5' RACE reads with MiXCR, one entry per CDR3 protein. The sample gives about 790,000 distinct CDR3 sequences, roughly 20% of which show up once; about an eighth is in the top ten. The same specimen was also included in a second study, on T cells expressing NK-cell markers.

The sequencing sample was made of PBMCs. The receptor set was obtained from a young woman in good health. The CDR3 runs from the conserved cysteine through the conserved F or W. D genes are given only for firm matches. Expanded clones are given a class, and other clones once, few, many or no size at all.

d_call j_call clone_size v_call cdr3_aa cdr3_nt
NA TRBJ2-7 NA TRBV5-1 CASSSGGGRASYEQYF TGCGCCAGCAGCTCCGGGGGCGGGAGAGCCTCCTACGAGCAGTACTTC
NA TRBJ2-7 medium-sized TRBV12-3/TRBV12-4 CASSRGYEQYF TGTGCCAGCAGCAGGGGCTACGAGCAGTACTTC
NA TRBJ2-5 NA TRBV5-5 CASSSMKATAETQYF TGTGCCAGCAGCAGTATGAAGGCGACAGCGGAGACCCAGTACTTC
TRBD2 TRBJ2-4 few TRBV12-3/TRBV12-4 CASSKSGGAGNIQYF TGTGCCAGCAGTAAGAGCGGGGGGGCCGGGAACATTCAGTACTTC
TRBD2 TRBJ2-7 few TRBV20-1 CSARQRGFYEQYF TGCAGTGCTAGGCAGCGGGGGTTCTACGAGCAGTACTTC
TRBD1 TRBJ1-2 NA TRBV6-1 CASRKPAGTGSGGYTF TGTGCCAGCAGAAAACCCGCCGGGACAGGGAGCGGTGGCTACACCTTC
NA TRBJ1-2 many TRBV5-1 CASSLAGRNYGYTF TGTGCCAGCAGCTTAGCTGGCCGGAACTATGGCTACACCTTC
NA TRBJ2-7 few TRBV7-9 CASSLEDRQYF TGTGCCAGCAGCTTAGAGGACAGGCAGTACTTC
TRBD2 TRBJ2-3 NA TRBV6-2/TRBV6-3 CASKETSGSWEATTDTQYF TGTGCCAGCAAAGAGACTAGCGGGAGTTGGGAGGCCACCACAGATACGCAGTATTTT
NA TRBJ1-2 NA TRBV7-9 CASALGVYGYTF TGTGCCAGCGCGCTAGGGGTCTATGGCTACACCTTC
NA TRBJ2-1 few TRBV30 CAWSVNPDMRLIYNEQFF TGTGCCTGGAGTGTAAACCCCGATATGAGGCTCATCTACAATGAGCAGTTCTTC
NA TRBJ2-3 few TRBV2 CASSEEVNTQYF TGTGCCAGCAGTGAAGAGGTGAATACGCAGTATTTT
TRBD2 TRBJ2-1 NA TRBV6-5 CASSYSRLAGNEQFF TGTGCCAGCAGTTACTCGAGACTAGCGGGGAATGAGCAGTTCTTC
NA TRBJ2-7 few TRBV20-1 CSASWDKPREQYF TGCAGTGCCTCCTGGGATAAGCCTCGGGAGCAGTACTTC
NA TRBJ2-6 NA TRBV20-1 CSAIRGGANVLTF TGCAGTGCTATTCGGGGGGGGGCCAACGTCCTGACTTTC
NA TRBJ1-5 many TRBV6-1 CASSPRGNQPQHF TGTGCCAGCAGTCCCCGTGGCAATCAGCCCCAGCATTTT
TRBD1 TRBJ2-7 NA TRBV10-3 CAISLGTGDYEQYF TGTGCCATCAGTCTGGGGACAGGTGACTACGAGCAGTACTTC
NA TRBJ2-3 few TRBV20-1 CSANDREWVRDTQYF TGCAGTGCTAATGATCGGGAGTGGGTGAGAGATACGCAGTATTTT
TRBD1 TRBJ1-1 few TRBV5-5 CASSAGDRVNTEAFF TGTGCCAGCAGCGCTGGGGACAGGGTGAACACTGAAGCTTTCTTT
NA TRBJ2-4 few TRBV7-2 CASSWGTQNIQYF TGTGCCAGCAGCTGGGGCACCCAAAACATTCAGTACTTC
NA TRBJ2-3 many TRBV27 CASSSRSPIPGEADTQYF TGTGCCAGCAGTTCAAGGTCCCCTATTCCGGGAGAGGCAGATACGCAGTATTTT
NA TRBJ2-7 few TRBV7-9 CASSPNRDVPEQYF TGTGCCAGCAGCCCCAACCGGGACGTACCGGAGCAGTACTTC
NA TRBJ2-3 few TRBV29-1 CSARLLLTDTQYF TGCAGCGCCCGACTACTTCTCACAGATACGCAGTATTTT
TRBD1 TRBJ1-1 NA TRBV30 CAAPRGPTEAFF TGTGCCGCCCCCAGGGGGCCCACTGAAGCTTTCTTT
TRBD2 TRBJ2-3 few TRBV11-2 CASSPGLAGVVVGDTQYF TGTGCCAGCAGCCCTGGCCTAGCGGGGGTCGTTGTGGGAGATACGCAGTATTTT
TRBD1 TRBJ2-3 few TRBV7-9 CASSNHLGQGKGTQYF TGTGCCAGCAGCAACCACCTGGGACAGGGGAAAGGCACGCAGTATTTT
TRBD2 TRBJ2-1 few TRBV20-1 CSARPTSGGYNEQFF TGCAGTGCTAGGCCGACTAGCGGGGGGTACAATGAGCAGTTCTTC
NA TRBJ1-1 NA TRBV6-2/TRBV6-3 CASSYPPMGTEAFF TGTGCCAGCAGTTACCCCCCTATGGGCACTGAAGCTTTCTTT
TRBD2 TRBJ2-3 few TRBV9 CASSVVAGATTSTDTQYF TGTGCCAGCAGCGTAGTAGCGGGGGCTACTACTAGCACAGATACGCAGTATTTT
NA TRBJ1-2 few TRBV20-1 CSARDPSVTYGYTF TGCAGTGCTAGAGATCCTTCAGTAACCTATGGCTACACCTTC
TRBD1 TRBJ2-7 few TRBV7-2 CASSVRDRGKWEQYF TGTGCCAGCAGCGTCCGGGACAGGGGGAAGTGGGAGCAGTACTTC
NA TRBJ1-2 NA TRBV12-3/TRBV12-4 CASSLAFGYGYTF TGTGCCAGCAGTTTGGCCTTCGGCTATGGCTACACCTTC
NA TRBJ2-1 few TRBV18 CASSPPAGNNEQFF TGTGCCAGCTCACCACCGGCGGGAAACAATGAGCAGTTCTTC
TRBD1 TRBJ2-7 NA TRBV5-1 CASSTGQGWYF TGCGCCAGCAGCACAGGACAGGGGTGGTACTTC
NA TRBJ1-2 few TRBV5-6 CASSFSGLIYGYTF TGTGCCAGCAGCTTTTCAGGGTTAATCTATGGCTACACCTTC
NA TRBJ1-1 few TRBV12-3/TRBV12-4 CASSLSGSGTEAFF TGTGCCAGCAGTTTGTCGGGGTCTGGCACTGAAGCTTTCTTT
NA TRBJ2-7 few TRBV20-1 CSARDLDYEQYF TGCAGTGCTAGAGATCTAGATTACGAGCAGTACTTC
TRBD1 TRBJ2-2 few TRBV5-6 CASSLYGQGYTGELFF TGTGCCAGCAGCTTATACGGACAGGGGTACACCGGGGAGCTGTTTTTT
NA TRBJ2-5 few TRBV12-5 CASGLGGVVKTQYF TGTGCTAGTGGTTTAGGGGGGGTAGTAAAGACCCAGTACTTC
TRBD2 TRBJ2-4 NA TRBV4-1 CASSQAQREMDIQYF TGCGCCAGCAGCCAAGCCCAGCGGGAGATGGACATTCAGTACTTC
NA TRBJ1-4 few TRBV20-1 CSAQRGVGEKLFF TGCAGTGCTCAACGGGGGGTGGGGGAAAAACTGTTTTTT
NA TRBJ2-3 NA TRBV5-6 CASSLRGLSTSTDTQYF TGTGCCAGCAGCCTCCGGGGGTTATCGACTAGCACAGATACGCAGTATTTT
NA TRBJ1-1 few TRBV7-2 CASSLGGLKNTEAFF TGTGCCAGCAGCTTAGGGGGACTCAAGAACACTGAAGCTTTCTTT
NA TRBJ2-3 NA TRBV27 CATLRADTQYF TGTGCCACACTACGGGCAGATACGCAGTATTTT
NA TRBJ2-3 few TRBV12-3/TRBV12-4 CASGGPGADTQYF TGTGCCAGCGGGGGCCCTGGGGCAGATACGCAGTATTTT
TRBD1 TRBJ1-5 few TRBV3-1 CASSQGGGTNQPQHF TGTGCCAGCAGCCAAGGAGGGGGCACTAATCAGCCCCAGCATTTT
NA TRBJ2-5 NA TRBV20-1 CSADGQIQETQYF TGCAGTGCGGATGGACAGATTCAAGAGACCCAGTACTTC
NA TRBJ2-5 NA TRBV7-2 CASSVIFGTQETQYF TGTGCCAGCAGCGTTATATTTGGTACCCAAGAGACCCAGTACTTC
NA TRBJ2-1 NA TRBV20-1 CSAEVPGAVPLDEQFF TGCAGTGCCGAAGTACCGGGAGCGGTCCCCCTAGATGAGCAGTTCTTC
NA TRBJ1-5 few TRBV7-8 CASSLGSGGEGQPQHF TGTGCCAGCAGCTTAGGATCCGGGGGCGAGGGTCAGCCCCAGCATTTT
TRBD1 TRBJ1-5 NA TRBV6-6 CATRTGGWSNQPQHF TGTGCCACCAGGACAGGGGGCTGGAGCAATCAGCCCCAGCATTTT
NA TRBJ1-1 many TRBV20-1 CSAPADLNTEAFF TGCAGTGCACCGGCAGACCTGAACACTGAAGCTTTCTTT
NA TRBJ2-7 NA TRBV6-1 CASSPGHFSYEQYF TGTGCCAGCAGCCCTGGACACTTCTCCTACGAGCAGTACTTC
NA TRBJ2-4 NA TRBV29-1 CSVTRQLLAKNIQYF TGCAGCGTTACCCGACAGCTCCTAGCCAAAAACATTCAGTACTTC
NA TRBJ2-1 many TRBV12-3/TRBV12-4 CASSPTGLYNEQFF TGTGCCAGCAGTCCTACCGGACTCTACAATGAGCAGTTCTTC
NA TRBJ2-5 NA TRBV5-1 CASSPGAGTEETQYF TGCGCCAGCAGCCCGGGAGCGGGTACCGAGGAGACCCAGTACTTC